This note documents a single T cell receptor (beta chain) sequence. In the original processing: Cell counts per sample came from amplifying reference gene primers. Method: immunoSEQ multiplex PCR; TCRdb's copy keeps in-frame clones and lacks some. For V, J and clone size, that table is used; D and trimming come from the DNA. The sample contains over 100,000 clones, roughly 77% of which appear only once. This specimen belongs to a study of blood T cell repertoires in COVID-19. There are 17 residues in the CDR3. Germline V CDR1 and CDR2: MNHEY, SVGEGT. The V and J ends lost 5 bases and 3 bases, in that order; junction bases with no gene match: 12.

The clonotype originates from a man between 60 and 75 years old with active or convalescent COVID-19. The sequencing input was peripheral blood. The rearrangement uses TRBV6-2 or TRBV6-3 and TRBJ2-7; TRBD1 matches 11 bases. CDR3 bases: TGTGCCAGCAGTCCGCATGGACAGGGGGCGGCTGACTACGAGCAGTACTTC. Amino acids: CASSPHGQGAADYEQYF.